A single sample is the source of the 28 T cell receptor beta chains below, sequenced in a study of type 1 and type 2 diabetes patients. The PCR template was genomic DNA. A primer set of 30 forward and 13 reverse primers amplified the CDR3. TCRdb reprocessed the multiplex PCR reads with MiXCR, giving one entry per CDR3 protein. The sample has 250,000 or so distinct CDR3 sequences; 45% to 60% are singletons. The sample comprised peripheral blood mononuclear cells (PBMCs). The receptors originated from a young man with type 2 diabetes.

A few counts support this clonotype. This chain connects TRBV15 to TRBJ2-7; 9 nucleotides match TRBD2. V gave up 0 bases and J gave up 0 bases; unmatched junction bases: 3. CDR1 is LNHNV and CDR2 is YYDKDF in the germline V gene (reference sequence). The CDR3 spans 16 residues. CDR3 DNA sequence: TGTGCCACCAGCAGAGATAGGACTAGCGTCTCCTACGAGCAGTACTTC. This translates into CATSRDRTSVSYEQYF.

J is TRBJ2-5 and V is TRBV4-2; D may be TRBD2 (6 bases). The J call is uncertain, as TRBJ2-1 better fits the DNA end. Germline V gives CDR1 LGHNA, CDR2 YNFKEQ. This CDR3 is 17 amino acids long. In DNA, the CDR3 is TGTGCCAGCAGCCAAGAGATTCGGAGGGTTCTAGACATCTACCAGTTCTTC. It is translated as CASSQEIRRVLDIYQFF.

V gene TRBV6-4 combines with J gene TRBJ2-2; D unresolved. This CDR3 region has 12 residues. V lost 3 bases and J lost 7, with 6 bases in between. CDR1 and CDR2 from the germline V gene are MRHNA and SNTAGT. The CDR3 region has the DNA TGTGCCAGCAGTGAAAGGGACGGGGAGCTGTTTTTT. This translates into CASSERDGELFF.

The rearrangement links TRBV20-1 to TRBJ1-4; a possible D gene is TRBD1 (6 bases). Trimming stripped 5 bases from V and 4 bases from J, with 11 bases between. The CDR3 spans 13 residues. The V gene's germline CDR1 is DFQATT and CDR2 SNEGSKA (reference sequence). This CDR3 reads CSALGGRNEKLFF. The CDR3 region has the DNA TGCAGTGCTCTCGGGGGCCGTAATGAAAAACTGTTTTTT.

The V call is TRBV28, the J call TRBJ2-7, with D perhaps assigned TRBD1 or TRBD2 (5 bases each). V was clipped by 6 bases and J by 5 bases, with 14 bases between them. The CDR3 runs to 13 residues. The germline gives CDR1 MDHEN, CDR2 SYDVKM. CDR3 in amino acids: CASRGVVLDEQYF. The CDR3 region has the DNA TGTGCCAGCAGGGGGGTAGTCTTGGACGAGCAGTACTTC. The entire variable domain, with the rest obtained from reference TRBV28 and TRBJ2-7, is as follows: DVKVTQSSRYLVKRTGEKVFLECVQDMDHENMFWYRQDPGLGLRLIYFSYDVKMKEKGDIPEGYSVSREKKERFSLILESASTNQTSMYLCASRGVVLDEQYFGPGTRLTVT.

This rearrangement joins TRBV10-1 to TRBJ1-1, with D perhaps TRBD1 (5 bases). From germline, CDR1 is WNHNN and CDR2 SYGVQD (reference sequence). V was clipped by 4 bases and J by 6 bases, with 15 bases between them. This CDR3 comprises 14 residues. CDR3 DNA: TGCGCCAGCAGTGCACATCCTGGAGGGGCTGAAGCTTTCTTT. Its translation: CASSAHPGGAEAFF.

This chain connects TRBV7-3 to TRBJ2-1; no definite D call. This CDR3 has 15 residues. V was cut by 1 base and J by 4 bases, with 11 bases left in between. Germline V CDR1 and CDR2: SGHTA, FQGTGA. The CDR3 loop reads CASSLMRLGYNEQFF. In nucleotides, the CDR3 is TGTGCCAGCAGCTTAATGCGACTCGGGTACAATGAGCAGTTCTTC.

The chain combines TRBV7-2 with TRBJ1-4; D is unclear. The CDR3 is 16 amino acids. Between the trimmed V and J ends, which lost 3 bases and 7 bases, there was a span of 18 bases. Germline lookup yields CDR1 SGHTA and CDR2 FQGNSA. CDR3 nucleotides: TGTGCCAGCAGCTTTGGAGTCAGTATCCAGAGTGAAAAACTGTTTTTT. It codes for CASSFGVSIQSEKLFF.

V gene TRBV25-1 combines with J gene TRBJ2-2; D is perhaps TRBD2 (5 bases). CDR1 is MGHDK, CDR2 SYGVNS, per germline. CDR3 length: 16 residues. V was shortened by 3 bases and J by 6 bases, with 17 bases between the two germline ends. The CDR3 here is CASSDPGSGKAGELFF. The CDR3 bases are TGTGCCAGCAGTGACCCGGGATCGGGGAAGGCCGGGGAGCTGTTTTTT.

There are a few counts of this clonotype. The chain is built from TRBV29-1 and TRBJ1-1; D perhaps matches TRBD1 (6 bases). Germline V gene sequence: CDR1 SQVTM, CDR2 ANQGSEA. The CDR3 loop spans 11 amino acids. Trimming pared 6 bases from V and 2 bases from J, leaving 7 bases between. Here the CDR3 reads CSVGHNTEAFF. The CDR3 bases are TGCAGCGTGGGACATAACACTGAAGCTTTCTTT.

The chain combines TRBV5-1 with TRBJ2-5; the D gene is possibly TRBD2 (5 bases). The germline gives CDR1 SGHRS, CDR2 YFSETQ. There are 17 residues in the CDR3. V was cut by 0 bases and J by 5 bases, with 20 bases left in between. In DNA form, the CDR3 reads TGCGCCAGCAGCTTGGCACGAGGGAGCCCCCATTCCGAGACCCAGTACTTC. Encoded protein: CASSLARGSPHSETQYF.

This chain links TRBV7-8 with TRBJ1-1; a possible D gene is TRBD1 (5 bases). Germline CDR1 and CDR2: SGHVS and FQNEAQ. The CDR3 is 16 amino acids. Trimming stripped 5 bases from V and 4 bases from J, with 20 bases between. CDR3 region: CASSPWQGIGVTEAFF. The CDR3 DNA reads TGTGCCAGCAGCCCGTGGCAAGGGATAGGGGTCACTGAAGCTTTCTTT.

A few counts support this clonotype. The genes are TRBV6-6 and TRBJ2-1; D uncertain. CDR1 and CDR2 (germline): MNHNY, SVGAGI (reference sequence). V was trimmed by 6 bases and J by 1 base, leaving 19 bases between them. This CDR3 is 17 amino acids long. CDR3 in amino acids: CASSLLGRSRSYNEQFF. DNA for the CDR3: TGTGCCAGCAGCCTCCTTGGCCGGTCGCGGTCCTACAATGAGCAGTTCTTC.

The chain is built from TRBV19 and TRBJ1-3; D is possibly TRBD1 (5 bases). The V end was cut by 4 bases, the J end by 0 bases, with 16 bases between. This CDR3 has 17 residues. CDR1 and CDR2 from the germline V gene are LNHDA and SQIVND (reference sequence). Here the CDR3 DNA reads TGTGCCAGTAGTACGGCCGGGACGCCGAGCTCTGGAAACACCATATATTTT. Its translation is CASSTAGTPSSGNTIYF.

This clonotype has only a few counts. A read error may produce the germline difference seen at one junction end. This chain links TRBV5-1 with TRBJ2-7; 7 bases match TRBD1. The CDR3 contains 13 residues. CDR1 is SGHRS and CDR2 is YFSETQ in the germline V gene. The DNA of the CDR3 is TGTGCCAGCAGCTTGAACAGGGGTCCCGAGCAGTACTTC. Protein sequence: CASSLNRGPEQYF.

About this clonotype: A junction boundary mismatches the germline segment, possibly from a read error. This chain uses TRBV7-7 with TRBJ2-2, with 7 bases identical to TRBD1. Per the germline V gene, CDR1 is SSHAT and CDR2 is FNYEAQ (reference sequence). This CDR3 region has 15 residues. CDR3 loop: CASSPTGFGTGELFF. The CDR3 nucleotides read TGTGCTAGCAGCCCGACAGGGTTTGGCACCGGGGAGCTGTTTTTT.

The chain couples TRBV7-8 to TRBJ1-1; 8 bases align to TRBD1. The CDR3 extends over 15 amino acids. Germline V gives CDR1 SGHVS, CDR2 FQNEAQ. The V and J ends lost 6 bases and 1 base, in that order; junction bases with no gene match: 7. Here the CDR3 DNA reads TGTGCCAGCAGTGTAGCAGGGGGCCCGAACACTGAAGCTTTCTTT. Amino acid sequence: CASSVAGGPNTEAFF.

The J gene is TRBJ2-5, the V gene TRBV30; D not resolved. The germline V gene encodes CDR1 GTSNPN and CDR2 SVGIG (reference sequence). Trimming shortened V by 2 bases and J by 5 bases, and 12 bases separated the two germline ends. The length of the CDR3 is 13 residues. In DNA form, the CDR3 reads TGTGCCTGGAGTTTAGGGTCTCGGGAGACCCAGTACTTC. This sequence encodes CAWSLGSRETQYF.

The V gene is TRBV20-1, the J gene TRBJ1-1, with TRBD1 as a possible D gene (6 bases). The CDR3 covers 14 residues. Between the trimmed V and J ends, which lost 0 bases and 4 bases, there was a span of 12 bases. Germline V gene lookup returns CDR1 DFQATT and CDR2 SNEGSKA (reference sequence). The CDR3 nucleotides read TGCAGTGCTAGAGAAACAGGGCTGGGCACTGAAGCTTTCTTT. Its protein is CSARETGLGTEAFF.

V usage is TRBV28 and J usage is TRBJ1-4, with TRBD1 identical over 9 bases. V lost 6 bases and J lost 6; bases outside the gene matches: 5. The CDR3 runs to 14 residues. Germline CDR1 is MDHEN and CDR2 is SYDVKM. The CDR3 sequence: CASSSGTGYEKLFF. CDR3 DNA sequence: TGTGCCAGCAGCTCCGGGACAGGGTATGAAAAACTGTTTTTT.

This clonotype has only one observation. The chain is built from TRBV4-1 and TRBJ1-2; TRBD1 matches at 8 bases. The CDR3 covers 15 residues. CDR1 and CDR2 from the germline V gene are MGHRA and YSYEKL. Unmatched junction bases numbered 3, after V lost 0 bases and J lost 3 bases. CDR3 protein: CASSQEAGGHYGYTF. The CDR3 DNA follows: TGCGCCAGCAGCCAAGAGGCAGGGGGCCACTATGGCTACACCTTC.

The chain uses TRBV10-1 and TRBJ2-7; a weak D match, TRBD1 (6 bases). This CDR3 is 13 amino acids long. Germline CDR1 is WNHNN and CDR2 is SYGVQD (reference sequence). V lost 4 bases, J lost 6 bases, and 13 bases lay in between. The CDR3 coding sequence is TGCGCCAGCAGTGTCGGCAGGGGAGTCGAGCAGTACTTC. Protein: CASSVGRGVEQYF.

The table lists this clonotype with many counts. This chain links TRBV12-3 or TRBV12-4 with TRBJ1-2; 7 nucleotides align to TRBD1. The CDR3 consists of 12 residues. Trimming removed 6 bases from V and 4 bases from J; junction bases left unmatched: 2. Written as DNA, the CDR3 is TGTGCCAGCAGCCGGGACAGCTATGGCTACACCTTC. As protein: CASSRDSYGYTF.

This chain uses TRBV9 with TRBJ2-7, with a weak D call TRBD1 (6 bases). Germline CDR1 SGDLS, CDR2 YYNGEE. The CDR3 totals 13 residues. Trimming took off 3 bases at V and 1 base at J, with 8 bases between the two ends. CDR3 sequence (DNA): TGTGCCAGCAGCGGCAGGGGATCCTACGAGCAGTACTTC. Translated, it gives CASSGRGSYEQYF.

On this clonotype: This may be a read error, as it is one base from a much larger clone. This chain connects TRBV6-1 to TRBJ2-6, with no clear D. CDR3 length equals 15 residues. V dropped 7 bases and J dropped 1 base, with 11 bases sitting between them. Germline CDR1 is MNHNS and CDR2 is SASEGT. The CDR3 spells CASNFMPSGANVLTF. In nucleotides, the CDR3 is TGTGCCAGCAATTTCATGCCTTCTGGGGCCAACGTCCTGACTTTC.

This clonotype came up a few times. The chain is built from TRBV7-3 and TRBJ1-2, with a possible D match to TRBD1 (5 bases). The CDR3 has 15 amino acids. The V gene lost 6 bases and the J gene lost 8 bases, with 22 bases spanning the gap. Germline V gene lookup returns CDR1 SGHTA and CDR2 FQGTGA. This CDR3 reads CASRPGGAVRLGYTF. CDR3 DNA: TGTGCCAGCAGACCCGGAGGGGCGGTCAGGTTAGGCTACACCTTC.

In the case of this clonotype: The CDR3 end shows no conserved phenylalanine or tryptophan, and so a read error is likely. This rearrangement joins TRBV2 to TRBJ2-3, with 11 bases lining up with TRBD2. This CDR3 comprises 16 residues. The germline V gene has CDR1 SNHLY and CDR2 FYNNEI. Germline trimming cut 2 bases from V and 2 bases from J; bases unmatched to any gene: 3. The CDR3 region has the DNA TGTGCCAGCAGTGAACCTAGCGGGGGGTACACAGATACGCAGTATATT. This translates into CASSEPSGGYTDTQYI.

This sequence joins TRBV28 and TRBJ2-2; D might be TRBD1 (6 bases). The CDR3 consists of 14 residues. V lost 8 bases to trimming and J lost 5 bases, with 15 bases between them. Germline-derived CDR1 and CDR2 are MDHEN and SYDVKM. The CDR3 nucleotides are TGTGCCAGCGGTAACAGGGTGGCGACCGGGGAGCTGTTTTTT. It yields the protein CASGNRVATGELFF.